Each of the 26 T cell receptor beta chains below was sequenced from the same sample in a study of cytomegalovirus exposure and HLA in healthy donors. The PCR ran on 60 Vbeta and 13 Jbeta primers. Clones were read by immunoSEQ multiplex PCR, and TCRdb kept only the in-frame ones, dropping some. There are 200,000 to 250,000 clones in the sample; 55% to 75% occur only once, and less than 3% lies in the top ten. Sequencing used PBMCs. These receptor sequences come from a man aged 40-49 years in good health and CMV-seropositive.

This chain links TRBV4-1 with TRBJ1-2, with D tentatively TRBD1 (6 bases). Per the germline V gene, CDR1 is MGHRA and CDR2 is YSYEKL. The CDR3 spans 16 residues. V lost 0 bases and J lost 4, with 15 bases in between. The CDR3 sequence: CASSQDTTGLFYGYTF. The CDR3, as DNA: TGCGCCAGCAGCCAAGACACCACAGGGTTATTCTATGGCTACACCTTC.

There are a few counts of this clone. V and J are TRBV6-7 and TRBJ2-5, with 7 bases matching TRBD1. TRBV6-7 is an ORF, and what it does is uncertain. V was pared by 4 bases and J by 7 bases, with 6 bases of the junction left unmatched. The CDR3 sequence is 13 residues long. CDR3: CASSSGGEATQYF. CDR3 nucleotide sequence: TGTGCCAGCAGTTCAGGGGGAGAGGCGACCCAGTACTTC.

This clone appeared a few times. The V call is TRBV6-1, the J call TRBJ1-6; D remains ambiguous. V was shortened by 7 bases and J by 6 bases, with 10 bases between the two germline ends. CDR1 and CDR2 (germline): MNHNS, SASEGT. This CDR3 has 13 residues. This CDR3 reads CASTRGSNSPLHF. In DNA, the CDR3 is TGTGCCAGCACAAGAGGAAGTAATTCACCCCTCCACTTT.

The CDR3 loop is CASSLQHRGTELNTEAFF. The CDR3 DNA reads TGTGCCAGCAGTTTACAACATCGGGGTACCGAGCTGAACACTGAAGCTTTCTTT. This sequence joins TRBV27 and TRBJ1-1; D not certain. V gave up 2 bases and J gave up 0 bases, with 19 bases separating them. The CDR3 spans 18 residues. In germline, CDR1 is MNHEY, CDR2 SMNVEV (reference sequence).

The chain links TRBV5-1 to TRBJ2-2; 9 nucleotides align to TRBD1. V lost 4 bases and J lost 7; bases outside the gene matches: 8. The CDR3 consists of 15 residues. The V gene's germline CDR1 is SGHRS and CDR2 YFSETQ. For the CDR3, the DNA is TGCGCCAGCAGCATCCGGGACAGGGAGATCGGGGAGCTGTTTTTT. Its protein product is CASSIRDREIGELFF.

This clone has only a few counts. CDR3 bases: TGCGCCAGCAGCCAAGAGGGGGGGACTAGCGGGTACTACGAGCAGTACTTC. Protein product: CASSQEGGTSGYYEQYF. V and J are TRBV4-1 and TRBJ2-7, with 12 bases aligning to TRBD2. This CDR3 contains 17 residues. Germline V lookup: CDR1 MGHRA, CDR2 YSYEKL. Losses at the gene ends were 0 bases for V and 3 bases for J; bases not matched to a gene: 6.

The V and J genes are TRBV9 and TRBJ1-4; TRBD1 is a possible D gene (5 bases). Per germline, CDR1 SGDLS and CDR2 YYNGEE. The CDR3 spans 14 residues. Trimming took off 2 bases at V and 7 bases at J, with 12 bases between the two ends. The CDR3 DNA follows: TGTGCCAGCAGCGTGGGAGGGGAAGGTGAAAAACTGTTTTTT. Residues: CASSVGGEGEKLFF.

This chain joins TRBV29-1 and TRBJ1-1, with D possibly matching TRBD1 (6 bases). Germline V gene data show CDR1 as SQVTM and CDR2 as ANQGSEA. Trimming removed 8 bases from V and 6 bases from J, with 13 bases in between. This CDR3 has 11 residues. CDR3 loop: CSLSRGAEAFF. Written as DNA, the CDR3 is TGCAGCTTATCCAGGGGTGCTGAAGCTTTCTTT.

The genes are TRBV15 and TRBJ1-4; no clear D. Trimming removed 2 bases from V and 8 bases from J, with 12 bases in between. There are 14 residues in the CDR3. Germline loops: CDR1 LNHNV, CDR2 YYDKDF (reference sequence). DNA for the CDR3: TGTGCCACCAGCAGACACGCGGGGTACGAAAAACTGTTTTTT. This encodes CATSRHAGYEKLFF.

This clone showed up just once. One end of the junction varies from germline; a read error may be responsible. J is TRBJ2-3 and V is TRBV7-9, with a possible D match to TRBD1 (6 bases). CDR1 and CDR2 (germline): SEHNR, FQNEAQ (reference sequence). The CDR3 spans 14 residues. CDR3 DNA sequence: TGTGCCAGCAGCGCGACAGGTCTTAGAGATACGCGGTATTTT. This gives the protein CASSATGLRDTRYF. The entire variable domain, with the rest obtained from reference TRBV7-9 and TRBJ2-3, is as follows: DTGVSQNPRHKITKRGQNVTFRCDPISEHNRLYWYRQTLGQGPEFLTYFQNEAQLEKSRLLSDRFSAERPKGSFSTLEIQRTEQGDSAMYLCASSATGLRDTRYFGPGTRLTVL.

In this sample, this clone turned up a few times. The V and J genes are TRBV4-1 and TRBJ1-3; D might be TRBD1 (6 bases). The CDR3 has 16 residues. CDR1 is MGHRA and CDR2 is YSYEKL in the germline V gene. V gave up 0 bases and J gave up 4 bases, with 13 bases separating them. DNA of the CDR3: TGCGCCAGCAGCCAAGACCACAGGGAGACGGGAAACACCATATATTTT. It codes for CASSQDHRETGNTIYF.

The chain links TRBV7-2 to TRBJ2-6, with D possibly matching TRBD1 (5 bases). From germline, CDR1 is SGHTA and CDR2 FQGNSA. The germline V and J ends were trimmed by 5 bases and 1 base, with 9 bases remaining between them. The CDR3 extends over 15 amino acids. The CDR3 nucleotides are TGTGCCAGCAGCGGCAGGGCTTCTGGGGCCAACGTCCTGACTTTC. Its protein product is CASSGRASGANVLTF.

The chain joins TRBV18 to TRBJ1-2; TRBD1 aligns across 7 bases. Germline CDR1 reads KGHSH; CDR2 reads LQKENI. The CDR3 is made up of 17 amino acids. The J segment lost 0 bases and the V segment lost 2 bases, leaving 9 bases of the junction unmatched. DNA for the CDR3: TGTGCCAGCTCACCAAATCGAGGACAGGTCCCTAACTATGGCTACACCTTC. Its translation: CASSPNRGQVPNYGYTF.

The chain joins TRBV7-9 to TRBJ2-7, with a possible D match to TRBD2 (6 bases). V was pared by 5 bases and J by 2 bases, with 16 bases between. Germline loops: CDR1 SEHNR, CDR2 FQNEAQ (reference sequence). The CDR3 runs 15 residues. CDR3 loop: CASSPGELGTYEQYF. CDR3 coding DNA: TGTGCCAGCAGCCCGGGAGAACTTGGAACCTACGAGCAGTACTTC.

The V and J genes are TRBV29-1 and TRBJ1-1, with D possibly matching TRBD1 (5 bases). Trimming left V 3 bases short and J 4 bases short, with 12 bases between. The CDR3 runs to 13 residues. Germline V lookup: CDR1 SQVTM, CDR2 ANQGSEA. The DNA for the CDR3 is TGCAGCGTTGAGGGTGGGGGGAGCACTGAAGCTTTCTTT. Protein product: CSVEGGGSTEAFF.

The CDR3 here is CASGLATSGVIYEQYF. CDR3 coding DNA: TGTGCTAGTGGTTTGGCCACTAGCGGGGTGATCTACGAGCAGTACTTC. The gene calls are TRBV12-5 and TRBJ2-7; 10 bases align to TRBD2. Germline trimming cut 1 base from V and 3 bases from J; bases unmatched to any gene: 6. This CDR3 has 16 residues. Germline V lookup: CDR1 LGHNT, CDR2 FRNRAP.

This clone was seen a handful of times. CDR3 loop: CASSQLGLAGGTYNEQFF. The CDR3, as DNA: TGCGCCAGCAGCCAACTGGGACTAGCGGGGGGAACCTACAATGAGCAGTTCTTC. The J gene is TRBJ2-1, the V gene TRBV4-1; the match to TRBD2 covers 15 bases. The V segment lost 2 bases and the J segment 2 bases; nucleotides outside the gene matches: 4. The germline CDR1 and CDR2 sequences are MGHRA and YSYEKL. The CDR3 extends over 18 amino acids.

V and J are TRBV19 and TRBJ2-3; the match to TRBD1 covers 11 bases. The trim removed 5 bases at V and 7 bases at J, leaving 11 bases unmatched. Per germline, CDR1 LNHDA and CDR2 SQIVND (reference sequence). This CDR3 has 16 amino acids. DNA of the CDR3: TGTGCCAGTAGTCTTGGGACAGGGGGTATCCGAAATACGCAGTATTTT. Translating it yields CASSLGTGGIRNTQYF.

This clone has a handful of counts. J is TRBJ2-2 and V is TRBV11-3, with a tentative D call TRBD1 (6 bases). The V gene lost 2 bases and the J gene lost 7 bases, with 11 bases spanning the gap. The CDR3 contains 14 residues. Germline values: CDR1 SGHNT, CDR2 YENEEA. CDR3 residues: CASSLQGMGGELFF. CDR3 in DNA: TGTGCCAGCAGCTTACAGGGGATGGGCGGGGAGCTGTTTTTT.

This clone was detected only a few times. The rearrangement joins TRBV11-3 to TRBJ1-1; D is perhaps TRBD1 (5 bases). Germline V gene lookup returns CDR1 SGHNT and CDR2 YENEEA. With 5 bases removed from V and 7 bases from J, the gap between germline ends came to 14 bases. The CDR3 runs to 13 residues. This chain's CDR3 is CASSLMGGGEAFF. CDR3 coding DNA: TGTGCCAGCAGCCTGATGGGGGGAGGTGAAGCTTTCTTT.

The CDR3 reads CASSLGGGADQPQHF. CDR3 nucleotides: TGTGCCAGCAGTTTAGGTGGGGGCGCCGATCAGCCCCAGCATTTT. The chain couples TRBV27 to TRBJ1-5; TRBD1 might be the D (6 bases). Trimming pared 2 bases from V and 5 bases from J, leaving 13 bases between. The CDR3 consists of 15 residues. Germline V gene sequence: CDR1 MNHEY, CDR2 SMNVEV (reference sequence).

This rearrangement joins TRBV5-4 to TRBJ2-3; unclear D gene. Germline V CDR1 and CDR2: SGHNT, YYREEE (reference sequence). This CDR3 has 16 residues. The ends were cut back, 3 bases at V and 0 bases at J, with 14 bases in the middle. The CDR3 bases are TGTGCCAGCAGCTCCCGACTCCAGAGAAGCACAGATACGCAGTATTTT. It codes for CASSSRLQRSTDTQYF. The full variable domain, with the rest looked up from reference TRBV5-4 and TRBJ2-3, is ETGVTQSPTHLIKTRGQQVTLRCSSQSGHNTVSWYQQALGQGPQFIFQYYREEENGRGNFPPRFSGLQFPNYSSELNVNALELDDSALYLCASSSRLQRSTDTQYFGPGTRLTVL.

The chain employs TRBV5-8 and TRBJ2-5; 9 bases are a match to TRBD1. The CDR3 extends over 17 amino acids. Germline V gives CDR1 SGHTS, CDR2 YDEGEE. V shed 0 bases, J shed 4 bases, and the junction held 10 bases outside the gene matches. CDR3 protein: CASSLVVRTGAGETQYF. The CDR3 region has the DNA TGTGCCAGCAGCTTGGTTGTACGGACAGGGGCGGGAGAGACCCAGTACTTC. Filled out from reference TRBV5-8 and TRBJ2-5, the complete variable domain reads EAGVTQSPTHLIKTRGQQATLRCSPISGHTSVYWYQQALGLGLQFLLWYDEGEERNRGNFPPRFSGRQFPNYSSELNVNALELEDSALYLCASSLVVRTGAGETQYFGPGTRLLVL.

V gene TRBV28 combines with J gene TRBJ2-1; no definite D call. Looked up from germline, CDR1 is MDHEN and CDR2 is SYDVKM. The CDR3 length is 13 residues. The V gene lost 5 bases and the J gene lost 6 bases, with 11 bases spanning the gap. The CDR3 spells CASSLRRVNEQFF. CDR3 nucleotide sequence: TGTGCCAGCAGTCTACGCCGGGTCAATGAGCAGTTCTTC.

The V call is TRBV19, the J call TRBJ2-7, with 7 bases that match TRBD1. The CDR3 has 15 amino acids. Trimming removed 5 bases from V and 0 bases from J; junction bases left unmatched: 7. Germline lookup yields CDR1 LNHDA and CDR2 SQIVND (reference sequence). CDR3 bases: TGTGCCAGTAGTCGAACAGGGGATAGCTCCTACGAGCAGTACTTC. As protein: CASSRTGDSSYEQYF.

The chain has TRBV15 and TRBJ2-7, with 11 bases fitting TRBD2. Germline V gives CDR1 LNHNV, CDR2 YYDKDF (reference sequence). There are 17 residues in the CDR3. V gave up 5 bases and J gave up 4 bases; unmatched junction bases: 13. CDR3: CATSSYYPGTSGYEQYF. As DNA, the CDR3 is TGTGCCACCAGCTCCTACTACCCCGGGACTAGCGGATACGAGCAGTACTTC. The variable domain in full, completed from reference TRBV15 and TRBJ2-7, reads DAMVIQNPRYQVTQFGKPVTLSCSQTLNHNVMYWYQQKSSQAPKLLFHYYDKDFNNEADTPDNFQSRRPNTSFCFLDIRSPGLGDTAMYLCATSSYYPGTSGYEQYFGPGTRLTVT.